Following are 19 T cell receptor beta chains from one sample sequenced in a study of shared clonotypes between healthy human individuals. Generated by immunoSEQ multiplex PCR, the TCRdb table keeps only in-frame clones and is missing some. Of about 530,000 clones listed, over 60% are singletons. Sequencing was performed on PBMCs. The source is a woman aged 40 to 50 in good health. Some clones in this sample may be carry-over from other donors' samples.

The chain employs TRBV15 and TRBJ2-1, with TRBD2 identical over 10 bases. The CDR3 sequence is 15 residues long. The ends lost 2 bases at V and 10 bases at J; junction bases unmatched: 8. Germline-derived CDR1 and CDR2 are LNHNV and YYDKDF (reference sequence). CDR3 loop: CATSRRTSGAREQFF. CDR3 coding DNA: TGTGCCACCAGCAGACGGACTAGCGGAGCACGGGAGCAGTTCTTC. Complete variable domain (other parts from reference TRBV15 and TRBJ2-1): DAMVIQNPRYQVTQFGKPVTLSCSQTLNHNVMYWYQQKSSQAPKLLFHYYDKDFNNEADTPDNFQSRRPNTSFCFLDIRSPGLGDTAMYLCATSRRTSGAREQFFGPGTRLTVL.

This CDR3 reads CASSGDRGEAGELFF. The CDR3 bases are TGTGCCAGCAGTGGTGACAGGGGGGAGGCCGGGGAGCTGTTTTTT. The V call is TRBV25-1, the J call TRBJ2-2; 9 bases are a match to TRBD1. The CDR3 is 15 residues long. Germline CDR1 reads MGHDK; CDR2 reads SYGVNS. V shed 4 bases, J shed 6 bases, and the junction held 6 bases outside the gene matches.

V gene TRBV5-5 combines with J gene TRBJ2-7; D possibly corresponds to TRBD1 (6 bases). The length of the CDR3 is 13 residues. Trimming shortened V by 7 bases and J by 4 bases, and 15 bases separated the two germline ends. Germline V lookup: CDR1 SGHKS, CDR2 YYEKEE (reference sequence). CDR3 sequence: CASQRTGTYEQYF. The CDR3 DNA sequence: TGTGCCAGCCAACGTACAGGGACATACGAGCAGTACTTC.

As regards this clone: Mismatch with germline at one junction end may stem from a read error. The V and J genes are TRBV27 and TRBJ2-7; 8 bases are a match to TRBD2. The CDR3 covers 15 residues. Germline V gene data show CDR1 as MNHEY and CDR2 as SMNVEV (reference sequence). CDR3: CASGAPGLVFYELYF. CDR3 DNA sequence: TGTGCCAGCGGCGCTCCGGGACTAGTTTTCTACGAGCTGTACTTC.

V is TRBV18 and J is TRBJ2-1; 11 nucleotides match TRBD1. CDR1 is KGHSH and CDR2 is LQKENI in the germline V gene. The CDR3 consists of 14 residues. With 3 bases clipped from V and 15 bases from J, the junction kept 10 bases outside the gene matches. Here the CDR3 DNA reads TGTGCCAGCTCACCCACGGACAGGGGGCGCAGAGTGTTCTTC. Translation gives CASSPTDRGRRVFF.

This sequence joins TRBV5-6 and TRBJ2-2; no definite D call. The CDR3 is 14 residues long. V lost 1 base, J lost 3 bases, and 7 bases lay in between. Germline V CDR1 and CDR2: SGHDT, YYEEEE. CDR3 in amino acids: CASSLKGHTGELFF. CDR3 nucleotides: TGTGCCAGCAGCTTGAAAGGGCACACCGGGGAGCTGTTTTTT.

This chain uses TRBV29-1 with TRBJ2-1; D is perhaps TRBD1 (6 bases). CDR1 SQVTM and CDR2 ANQGSEA come from the germline V gene. The CDR3 length is 13 residues. Trimming took off 4 bases at V and 5 bases at J, with 12 bases between the two ends. This chain's CDR3 is CSVVQGSHNEQFF. DNA of the CDR3: TGCAGCGTTGTGCAGGGGTCACACAATGAGCAGTTCTTC.

This chain links TRBV5-1 with TRBJ2-7; tentatively, D is TRBD1 (6 bases). V was trimmed by 3 bases and J by 7 bases, leaving 20 bases between them. CDR1 SGHRS and CDR2 YFSETQ come from the germline V gene. This CDR3 region has 15 residues. CDR3 nucleotide sequence: TGCGCCAGCAGCTCCCGTTTCCCAGGGGTTGGGGAGCAGTACTTC. Protein: CASSSRFPGVGEQYF.

The gene calls are TRBV7-7 and TRBJ2-2, with TRBD1 matching 10 bases. Trimming at V came to 5 bases and at J to 4 bases, leaving 7 bases not matched to a gene. CDR3 length equals 16 residues. Germline V gene lookup returns CDR1 SSHAT and CDR2 FNYEAQ (reference sequence). In DNA form, the CDR3 reads TGTGCCAGCAGCCCCGGGACAGGGGAAGCCACCGGGGAGCTGTTTTTT. It specifies CASSPGTGEATGELFF.

Only one count was recorded for this clone. Other DNA sequences within the sample encode an identical CDR3. V usage is TRBV7-9 and J usage is TRBJ2-2, with unresolved D. Trimming removed 5 bases at V and 5 bases at J, with 9 bases between. Germline lookup yields CDR1 SEHNR and CDR2 FQNEAQ (reference sequence). This CDR3 is 13 amino acids long. The CDR3 region has the DNA TGTGCCAGCAGCGTTACCGGAACCGGGGAGCTGTTTTTT. It codes for CASSVTGTGELFF. Full variable domain (remainder filled in from reference TRBV7-9 and TRBJ2-2): DTGVSQNPRHKITKRGQNVTFRCDPISEHNRLYWYRQTLGQGPEFLTYFQNEAQLEKSRLLSDRFSAERPKGSFSTLEIQRTEQGDSAMYLCASSVTGTGELFFGEGSRLTVL.

The V gene is TRBV7-2, the J gene TRBJ1-1; D call uncertain. Trimming left V 5 bases short and J 0 bases short, with 10 bases between. CDR1 SGHTA and CDR2 FQGNSA come from the germline V gene. This CDR3 is 14 amino acids long. The CDR3 is CASSPVSVNTEAFF. The CDR3 coding sequence is TGTGCCAGCAGCCCAGTATCGGTGAACACTGAAGCTTTCTTT.

V is TRBV2 and J is TRBJ2-4, with 10 positions matching TRBD2. V shed 0 bases, J shed 15 bases, and the junction held 8 bases outside the gene matches. Germline loops: CDR1 SNHLY, CDR2 FYNNEI. The CDR3 is made up of 14 amino acids. The DNA for the CDR3 is TGTGCCAGCAGTGAAGCGACTAGCGGGCCCGCAGGGTACTTC. Its translation is CASSEATSGPAGYF.

The chain is built from TRBV13 and TRBJ2-7; D is undetermined. Trimming took off 6 bases at V and 6 bases at J, with 18 bases between the two ends. The CDR3 is 14 residues long. CDR1 and CDR2 (germline): PRHDT, FYEKMQ (reference sequence). CDR3 sequence reads: CASRRGLERSEQYF. As DNA, the CDR3 is TGTGCCAGCAGGCGCGGTCTCGAGCGCTCCGAGCAGTACTTC.

The chain is built from TRBV10-1 and TRBJ2-7, with TRBD1 as a possible D gene (7 bases). From germline, CDR1 is WNHNN and CDR2 SYGVQD (reference sequence). This CDR3 is 17 amino acids long. Trimming removed 6 bases at V and 3 bases at J, with 24 bases between. Here the CDR3 reads CASSQNRQGGWDYEQYF. In DNA, the CDR3 is TGCGCCAGCAGCCAGAATCGACAGGGAGGCTGGGACTACGAGCAGTACTTC.

This clone was recorded at least ten times. This chain joins TRBV6-4 and TRBJ2-1; TRBD2 matches 7 bases. The ends lost 2 bases at V and 6 bases at J; junction bases unmatched: 4. There are 14 residues in the CDR3. The germline CDR1 and CDR2 sequences are MRHNA and SNTAGT. CDR3 region: CASSDGWEGNEQFF. DNA for the CDR3: TGTGCCAGCAGTGACGGGTGGGAGGGCAATGAGCAGTTCTTC.

In this sample, this clone turned up once. The chain uses TRBV27 and TRBJ2-1; D gene ambiguous. The length of the CDR3 is 14 residues. CDR1 is MNHEY and CDR2 is SMNVEV in the germline V gene (reference sequence). V lost 6 bases, J lost 9 bases, and 18 bases lay in between. Written as DNA, the CDR3 is TGTGCCAGCAGCCTCCGGCGTAGTTTGGGTGAGCAGTTCTTC. This gives the protein CASSLRRSLGEQFF.

V and J are TRBV28 and TRBJ2-7; maybe TRBD1 (5 bases). Trimming took 7 bases from V and 6 from J, leaving 16 bases between them. Germline CDR1 MDHEN, CDR2 SYDVKM. The length of the CDR3 is 13 residues. CDR3 sequence (DNA): TGTGCCAGCAATGGGGCTTTCCCCCCCGAGCAGTACTTC. The encoded protein is CASNGAFPPEQYF.

The chain is built from TRBV5-6 and TRBJ2-7; D possibly corresponds to TRBD2 (6 bases). The CDR3 consists of 14 residues. V lost 5 bases, J lost 1 base, and 13 bases lay in between. Germline-derived CDR1 and CDR2 are SGHDT and YYEEEE. In DNA, the CDR3 is TGTGCCAGCAGTTCCGGGACTGTGTCCTACGAGCAGTACTTC. It encodes CASSSGTVSYEQYF.

The table lists this clone with a count of one. The chain uses TRBV4-1 and TRBJ1-4; no firm D call. Germline V gives CDR1 MGHRA, CDR2 YSYEKL. V shed 1 base and J shed 7 bases, with 7 bases lying between them. The CDR3 has 13 amino acids. The CDR3 protein is CASSQAVVEKLFF. Written as DNA, the CDR3 is TGCGCCAGCAGCCAAGCCGTTGTTGAAAAACTGTTTTTT.